These 5 T cell receptor beta chains originate from one sample sequenced in a study of T cells in Graves' hyperthyroidism and ophthalmopathy. TCR beta CDR3 region amplification was performed from RNA transcripts. A first-round RT-PCR of the TCR CDR3 used the HTBI primer set. TCRdb re-analysed the multiplex PCR reads in MiXCR, keeping a single row per CDR3 protein. The sample shows approximately 700,000 distinct CDR3 sequences, approximately 42% of them seen only once. Sequenced input: peripheral blood or thyroid tissue (not recorded which). Receptor source: an adult man with Graves' disease, either hyperthyroidism or ophthalmopathy (not recorded which).

The chain uses TRBV19 and TRBJ2-1, with D unresolved. Near its end, the DNA agrees better with TRBJ2-7, so the J call may be wrong. Germline CDR1 is LNHDA and CDR2 is SQIVND (reference sequence). This CDR3 is 15 amino acids long. CDR3 DNA: TGTGCCAGTACTTCTGGTAAAACGAGGAACAATGAGCAGTACTTC. Residues: CASTSGKTRNNEQYF.

This clonotype showed up many times. The V call is TRBV6-1, the J call TRBJ1-6, with 9 bases lining up with TRBD1. Trimming removed 6 bases from V and 9 bases from J; junction bases left unmatched: 9. The germline gives CDR1 MNHNS, CDR2 SASEGT. The CDR3 consists of 15 residues. CDR3 sequence reads: CASRSPGTGSSPLHF. The CDR3, as DNA: TGTGCCAGCAGATCACCAGGGACAGGGAGTTCACCCCTCCACTTT.

The chain links TRBV19 to TRBJ1-2, with D maybe TRBD1 (5 bases). This CDR3 is built from 13 residues. Trimming pared 2 bases from V and 3 bases from J, leaving 7 bases between. Germline V gene lookup returns CDR1 LNHDA and CDR2 SQIVND (reference sequence). The DNA of the CDR3 is TGTGCCAGTAGTATACAGGGTCACTATGGCTACACCTTC. Encoded protein: CASSIQGHYGYTF. Complete variable domain (other parts from reference TRBV19 and TRBJ1-2): DGGITQSPKYLFRKEGQNVTLSCEQNLNHDAMYWYRQDPGQGLRLIYYSQIVNDFQKGDIAEGYSVSREKKESFPLTVTSAQKNPTAFYLCASSIQGHYGYTFGSGTRLTVV.

This clonotype was found a few times. The genes are TRBV7-9 and TRBJ1-2; tentatively, D is TRBD1 (5 bases). The CDR3 consists of 14 residues. Germline lookup yields CDR1 SEHNR and CDR2 FQNEAQ (reference sequence). Trimming left V 5 bases short and J 2 bases short, with 12 bases between. In DNA form, the CDR3 reads TGTGCCAGCAGCCCTGAGACAGTCAACTATGGCTACACCTTC. Translating it yields CASSPETVNYGYTF.

This clonotype was seen a single time. The V gene is TRBV14, the J gene TRBJ1-1; 8 bases agree with TRBD1. The CDR3 has 16 amino acids. Germline values: CDR1 SGHDN, CDR2 FVKESK. J was trimmed by 4 bases and V by 0 bases; bases with no gene match: 7. The CDR3 protein is CASSQEQGAWGTEAFF. The CDR3 region has the DNA TGTGCCAGCAGCCAAGAGCAGGGGGCGTGGGGCACTGAAGCTTTCTTT.